The T cell receptor beta chain under discussion was sequenced for a study of shared clonotypes between healthy human individuals. Trimming took 2 bases from V and 3 from J, leaving 7 bases between them. CDR1 MRHNA and CDR2 SNTAGT come from the germline V gene. CDR3 length equals 14 residues. TCRdb's copy holds only in-frame clones and misses some; the assay was immunoSEQ multiplex PCR. The data contain about 340,000 clones, around 70% of them singletons. Healthy and HIV-negative, the adult donors had no recent acute infections or vaccinations. The specimen was memory CD4+ T cells sorted from blood. The subset was: CD45RA-negative fraction. The origin of this receptor is a man aged 30 to 45 in good health. The genes are TRBV6-4 and TRBJ2-2; no clear D. CDR3 protein: CASSDRADTGELFF. The DNA for the CDR3 is TGTGCCAGCAGTGACAGGGCTGACACCGGGGAGCTGTTTTTT.